This passage covers 21 T cell receptor beta chains from one sample sequenced in a study of blood T cell repertoires in COVID-19. Sequenced by immunoSEQ multiplex PCR; TCRdb stores in-frame clones only, minus some. The table includes 310,000 or so clones, approximately 82% detected once. Specimen: peripheral blood. Receptor source: a woman aged 45-65 years with acute or convalescent COVID-19.

This clone was detected only a few times. Other DNA sequences in this specimen translate into the identical CDR3. The V gene is TRBV12-3 or TRBV12-4, the J gene TRBJ2-5; 7 bases are shared with TRBD1. This CDR3 contains 13 residues. The V segment lost 4 bases and the J segment 2 bases; nucleotides outside the gene matches: 1. CDR3 nucleotides: TGTGCCAGCAGTTCGGACAGGCAAGAGACCCAGTACTTC. It translates to CASSSDRQETQYF.

The chain has TRBV9 and TRBJ2-2, with 11 bases that match TRBD1. The CDR3 loop spans 19 amino acids. V trimming: 0 bases; J trimming: 3 bases; junction bases outside the gene matches: 10. Germline CDR1 is SGDLS and CDR2 is YYNGEE. The chain's CDR3 is CASSVDGQGAVVYTGELFF. CDR3 bases: TGTGCCAGCAGCGTAGACGGACAGGGGGCTGTAGTTTACACCGGGGAGCTGTTTTTT. Supplemented by reference TRBV9 and TRBJ2-2, the full variable domain reads DSGVTQTPKHLITATGQRVTLRCSPRSGDLSVYWYQQSLDQGLQFLIQYYNGEERAKGNILERFSAQQFPDLHSELNLSSLELGDSALYFCASSVDGQGAVVYTGELFFGEGSRLTVL.

The chain is built from TRBV5-1 and TRBJ2-2, with 9 nucleotides matching TRBD1. In germline, CDR1 is SGHRS, CDR2 YFSETQ. The V segment lost 0 bases and the J segment 4 bases; nucleotides outside the gene matches: 7. The CDR3 runs to 17 residues. CDR3 amino acids: CASSLGTGGGGTGELFF. The CDR3 nucleotides read TGCGCCAGCAGCTTGGGCACAGGGGGCGGTGGCACCGGGGAGCTGTTTTTT. Full variable domain (outside the CDR3, taken from reference TRBV5-1 and TRBJ2-2): KAGVTQTPRYLIKTRGQQVTLSCSPISGHRSVSWYQQTPGQGLQFLFEYFSETQRNKGNFPGRFSGRQFSNSRSEMNVSTLELGDSALYLCASSLGTGGGGTGELFFGEGSRLTVL.

The rearrangement links TRBV5-4 to TRBJ1-2; unclear D gene. Germline CDR1 is SGHNT and CDR2 is YYREEE (reference sequence). The CDR3 is 15 residues long. V lost 0 bases and J 0 bases, leaving 9 bases between the germline ends. The CDR3: CASSLGTASNYGYTF. For the CDR3, the DNA is TGTGCCAGCAGCTTGGGTACAGCTTCTAACTATGGCTACACCTTC.

The V and J genes are TRBV19 and TRBJ1-2; the D gene is possibly TRBD1 (6 bases). This CDR3 region has 15 residues. Trimming removed 3 bases from V and 7 bases from J, with 18 bases in between. Germline values: CDR1 LNHDA, CDR2 SQIVND (reference sequence). In nucleotides, the CDR3 is TGTGCCAGTAGTATTTGGGACACGGGTGGAGGTGGCTACACCTTC. This encodes CASSIWDTGGGGYTF. The whole variable domain, filled in from reference TRBV19 and TRBJ1-2, reads DGGITQSPKYLFRKEGQNVTLSCEQNLNHDAMYWYRQDPGQGLRLIYYSQIVNDFQKGDIAEGYSVSREKKESFPLTVTSAQKNPTAFYLCASSIWDTGGGGYTFGSGTRLTVV.

This clone has a handful of counts. The CDR3 DNA reads as TGTGCCAGCAGCTTCACAAATCAGCCCCAGCATTTT. It yields the protein CASSFTNQPQHF. The chain joins TRBV7-9 to TRBJ1-5; D not certain. V lost 3 bases and J 4 bases, leaving 4 bases between the germline ends. The CDR3 is 12 amino acids. The germline V gene encodes CDR1 SEHNR and CDR2 FQNEAQ (reference sequence).

V is TRBV15 and J is TRBJ2-5; possibly TRBD1 for D (6 bases). The CDR3 has 13 residues. V was trimmed by 2 bases and J by 4 bases, leaving 8 bases between them. Germline CDR1 is LNHNV and CDR2 is YYDKDF (reference sequence). In nucleotides, the CDR3 is TGTGCCACCAGCAGACAGGGGATAGAGACCCAGTACTTC. Translation gives CATSRQGIETQYF.

The J gene is TRBJ2-1, the V gene TRBV2; D ambiguous. The ends were cut back, 5 bases at V and 8 bases at J, with 13 bases in the middle. From germline, CDR1 is SNHLY and CDR2 FYNNEI. The CDR3 spans 13 residues. Here the CDR3 DNA reads TGTGCCAGCAGTTTAAGTCGCTCGGATGAGCAGTTCTTC. This sequence encodes CASSLSRSDEQFF.

This clone has at least ten counts. The V call is TRBV30, the J call TRBJ2-1; D gene ambiguous. Trimming took 5 bases from V and 9 from J, leaving 11 bases between them. The CDR3 totals 11 residues. The germline V gene has CDR1 GTSNPN and CDR2 SVGIG (reference sequence). The DNA for the CDR3 is TGTGCCTGGGCCACTTTTGGTGAGCAGTTCTTC. Translation gives CAWATFGEQFF. Full variable domain (missing parts from reference TRBV30 and TRBJ2-1): SQTIHQWPATLVQPVGSPLSLECTVEGTSNPNLYWYRQAAGRGLQLLFYSVGIGQISSEVPQNLSASRPQDRQFILSSKKLLLSDSGFYLCAWATFGEQFFGPGTRLTVL.

The DNA of the CDR3 is TGTGCCAGCAGCCCCGGACAGGGACAGGCAGATACGCAGTATTTT. Amino acids: CASSPGQGQADTQYF. V gene TRBV7-3 combines with J gene TRBJ2-3, with 8 bases identical to TRBD1. Germline CDR1 and CDR2: SGHTA and FQGTGA. V lost 5 bases, J lost 4 bases, and 8 bases stayed unmatched. The CDR3 is 15 amino acids.

The chain combines TRBV7-9 with TRBJ2-3; 7 bases align to TRBD2. V shed 3 bases, J shed 5 bases, and the junction held 5 bases outside the gene matches. This CDR3 is 14 amino acids long. The germline V gene encodes CDR1 SEHNR and CDR2 FQNEAQ (reference sequence). The CDR3, as DNA: TGTGCCAGCAGCTTGGGCGGGAGCCTAGATACGCAGTATTTT. Protein: CASSLGGSLDTQYF.

This clone was detected only a few times. The chain carries TRBV18 and TRBJ1-2; TRBD1 aligns across 9 bases. CDR1 is KGHSH, CDR2 LQKENI, per germline. The CDR3 has 14 amino acids. The junction had 14 bases not matched to a gene; V was cut back by 6 bases and J by 12 bases. CDR3: CASSPDSEGTGHTF. For the CDR3, the DNA is TGTGCCAGCTCTCCAGACTCAGAGGGGACAGGGCACACCTTC. The full variable domain, in which reference TRBV18 and TRBJ1-2 provide the parts outside the CDR3, is NAGVMQNPRHLVRRRGQEARLRCSPMKGHSHVYWYRQLPEEGLKFMVYLQKENIIDESGMPKERFSAEFPKEGPSILRIQQVVRGDSAAYFCASSPDSEGTGHTFGSGTRLTVV.

The V gene is TRBV29-1, the J gene TRBJ2-7; D is possibly TRBD2 (5 bases). The germline V gene encodes CDR1 SQVTM and CDR2 ANQGSEA. Trimming took 3 bases from V and 2 from J, leaving 17 bases between them. The length of the CDR3 is 15 residues. The CDR3 DNA sequence: TGCAGCGTTGATATCGGGCCCGCCGGGGCCTACGAGCAGTACTTC. Translating it yields CSVDIGPAGAYEQYF.

V gene TRBV2 combines with J gene TRBJ2-3; D gene ambiguous. Germline CDR1 is SNHLY and CDR2 is FYNNEI. The V and J ends lost 2 bases and 4 bases respectively, with 7 bases between them. This CDR3 region has 13 residues. The chain's CDR3 is CASSEISPDTQYF. The CDR3 nucleotides read TGTGCCAGCAGTGAAATATCCCCAGATACGCAGTATTTT.

The chain couples TRBV6-5 to TRBJ2-3; D might be TRBD1 (5 bases). The CDR3 extends over 13 amino acids. Germline values: CDR1 MNHEY, CDR2 SVGAGI. V was pared by 4 bases and J by 2 bases, with 7 bases between. CDR3 sequence reads: CASSWGLTDTQYF. CDR3 nucleotides: TGTGCCAGCAGTTGGGGCCTCACAGATACGCAGTATTTT.

In this sample, this clone turned up many times. The gene calls are TRBV30 and TRBJ1-1; the match to TRBD1 covers 7 bases. Trimming at V came to 4 bases and at J to 4 bases, leaving 3 bases not matched to a gene. Looked up from germline, CDR1 is GTSNPN and CDR2 is SVGIG (reference sequence). The CDR3 extends over 12 amino acids. In DNA, the CDR3 is TGTGCCTGGATACAGGGGATCACTGAAGCTTTCTTT. Encoded protein: CAWIQGITEAFF.

The J gene is TRBJ1-1, the V gene TRBV11-2, with TRBD1 matching over 8 bases. Unmatched junction bases numbered 5, after V lost 5 bases and J lost 6 bases. This CDR3 has 13 residues. From germline, CDR1 is SGHAT and CDR2 FQNNGV. The CDR3 DNA follows: TGTGCCAGCAGCACTGACAGGGGACCTGAAGCTTTCTTT. This codes for CASSTDRGPEAFF.

V gene TRBV14 combines with J gene TRBJ2-2; D is unclear. Germline V gene lookup returns CDR1 SGHDN and CDR2 FVKESK. The CDR3 totals 13 residues. The ends were cut back, 1 base at V and 4 bases at J, with 4 bases in the middle. The CDR3: CASSQVRTGELFF. CDR3 DNA: TGTGCCAGCAGCCAAGTGCGCACCGGGGAGCTGTTTTTT.

This chain's CDR3 is CASSTPLGLPLHF. The CDR3 coding sequence is TGTGCCAGCAGCACCCCGCTCGGGTTACCCCTCCACTTT. V is TRBV21-1 and J is TRBJ1-6. TRBV21-1 is deemed a pseudogene. The CDR3 runs to 13 residues.

V usage is TRBV6-6 and J usage is TRBJ2-2, with 7 bases identical to TRBD1. This CDR3 spans 16 amino acids. J was trimmed by 6 bases and V by 5 bases; bases with no gene match: 12. Germline V gives CDR1 MNHNY, CDR2 SVGAGI (reference sequence). The CDR3: CASSGRQGNVAGELFF. CDR3 DNA: TGTGCCAGCAGTGGGAGACAGGGTAATGTCGCCGGGGAGCTGTTTTTT.

V gene TRBV6-5 combines with J gene TRBJ1-2, with D perhaps TRBD1 (5 bases). This CDR3 spans 14 amino acids. Trimming removed 6 bases at V and 2 bases at J, with 13 bases between. Germline V CDR1 and CDR2: MNHEY, SVGAGI. CDR3 in amino acids: CASRRTFENYGYTF. The DNA of the CDR3 is TGTGCCAGCAGGAGGACATTCGAAAACTATGGCTACACCTTC.